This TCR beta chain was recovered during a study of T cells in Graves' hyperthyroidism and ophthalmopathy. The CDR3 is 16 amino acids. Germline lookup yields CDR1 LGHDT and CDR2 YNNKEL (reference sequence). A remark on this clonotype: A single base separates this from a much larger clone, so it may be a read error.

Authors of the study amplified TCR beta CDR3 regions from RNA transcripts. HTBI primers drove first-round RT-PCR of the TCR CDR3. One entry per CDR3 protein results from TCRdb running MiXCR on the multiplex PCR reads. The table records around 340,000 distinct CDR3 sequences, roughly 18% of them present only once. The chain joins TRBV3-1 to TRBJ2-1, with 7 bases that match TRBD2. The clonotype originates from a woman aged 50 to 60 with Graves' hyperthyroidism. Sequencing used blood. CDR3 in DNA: TGTGTCAGCAGCCATCTAGCGGTGAGCTCCTACAATGAGCAGTTCTTC. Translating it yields CVSSHLAVSSYNEQFF.